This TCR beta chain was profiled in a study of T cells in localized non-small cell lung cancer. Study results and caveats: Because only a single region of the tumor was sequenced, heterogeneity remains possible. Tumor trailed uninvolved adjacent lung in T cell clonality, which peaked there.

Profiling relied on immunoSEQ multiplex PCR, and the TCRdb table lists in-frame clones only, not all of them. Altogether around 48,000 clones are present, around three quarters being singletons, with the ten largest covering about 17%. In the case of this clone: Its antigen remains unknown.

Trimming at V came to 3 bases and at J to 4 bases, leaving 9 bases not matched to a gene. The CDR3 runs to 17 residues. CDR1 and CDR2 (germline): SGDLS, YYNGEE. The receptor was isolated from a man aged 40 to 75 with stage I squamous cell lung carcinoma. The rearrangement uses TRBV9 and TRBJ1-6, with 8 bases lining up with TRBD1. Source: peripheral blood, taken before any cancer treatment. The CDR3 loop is CASSAKDRAEYNSPLHF. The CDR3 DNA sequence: TGTGCCAGCAGCGCCAAGGACAGGGCGGAGTATAATTCACCCCTCCACTTT.